These 31 T cell receptor beta chains were sequenced from one sample in a study of cytomegalovirus exposure and HLA in healthy donors. Primers: 60 Vbeta forward and 13 Jbeta reverse. Repertoires were generated with immunoSEQ multiplex PCR, while TCRdb's copy carries only in-frame clones and drops some. Of 150,000 to 200,000 clones listed, around 78% are singletons. Sequenced sample: PBMCs. The origin of the receptors is a woman aged 45 to 65 in good health and CMV-seropositive.

This chain links TRBV28 with TRBJ2-5; 7 bases line up with TRBD1. The J call may be in error: the DNA end matches TRBJ2-7 better. The germline V gene encodes CDR1 MDHEN and CDR2 SYDVKM. The CDR3 length is 14 residues. DNA for the CDR3: TGTGCCAGCAGTTCAGGGGGACCGAGGGGCGAGCAGTACTTC. Its translation is CASSSGGPRGEQYF.

The V call is TRBV5-1, the J call TRBJ2-6; tentatively, D is TRBD1 (6 bases). Trimming took off 4 bases at V and 1 base at J, with 18 bases between the two ends. CDR3 length: 18 amino acids. In germline, CDR1 is SGHRS, CDR2 YFSETQ. Here the CDR3 reads CASSKMTGLRSGANVLTF. CDR3 nucleotides: TGCGCCAGCAGCAAGATGACAGGACTGAGATCTGGGGCCAACGTCCTGACTTTC.

The chain is built from TRBV28 and TRBJ2-1, with TRBD1 matching 9 bases. Germline-derived CDR1 and CDR2 are MDHEN and SYDVKM. The CDR3 is 15 residues long. Germline trimming cut 10 bases from V and 3 bases from J; bases unmatched to any gene: 10. CDR3 sequence (DNA): TGTGCCACCACGGGTAGGGACAGGGACTACAATGAGCAGTTCTTC. It codes for CATTGRDRDYNEQFF.

This clone was seen more than once but under ten times. The V call is TRBV5-4, the J call TRBJ2-1; 8 bases fit TRBD2. This CDR3 is 15 amino acids long. Germline V CDR1 and CDR2: SGHNT, YYREEE (reference sequence). The J segment lost 6 bases and the V segment lost 0 bases, leaving 5 bases of the junction unmatched. CDR3 nucleotides: TGTGCCAGCAGCTTGGAAAGCGGGAGTCTCAATGAGCAGTTCTTC. It specifies CASSLESGSLNEQFF.

This sequence joins TRBV5-1 and TRBJ1-2, with 12 bases that match TRBD1. This CDR3 is 14 amino acids long. V shed 0 bases, J shed 8 bases, and the junction held 2 bases outside the gene matches. Germline CDR1 is SGHRS and CDR2 is YFSETQ. The CDR3 spells CASSLEGTGGGYTF. Written as DNA, the CDR3 is TGCGCCAGCAGCTTGGAAGGGACAGGGGGCGGCTACACCTTC.

The chain recombines TRBV10-3 with TRBJ1-1; D ambiguous. The germline gives CDR1 ENHRY, CDR2 SYGVKD. Trimming took off 1 base at V and 1 base at J, with 10 bases between the two ends. The CDR3 is 15 residues long. This chain's CDR3 is CAISEYGGRNTEAFF. Here the CDR3 DNA reads TGTGCCATCAGTGAGTATGGAGGGCGGAACACTGAAGCTTTCTTT.

V gene TRBV6-6 combines with J gene TRBJ2-1; tentatively, D is TRBD2 (5 bases). Deletions cut 2 bases from V and 12 bases from J, with 14 bases between. The CDR3 is 13 residues long. Per germline, CDR1 MNHNY and CDR2 SVGAGI (reference sequence). The CDR3 DNA is TGTGCCAGCAGTTACGAGAGGGTTTTAGGGCAGTTCTTC. Translating gives CASSYERVLGQFF.

This clone was recorded a few times. The chain uses TRBV28 and TRBJ1-3, with 10 bases aligning to TRBD1. The CDR3 extends over 15 amino acids. After removal of 5 bases from V and 4 bases from J, the junction contained 5 bases not matched to a gene. Germline values: CDR1 MDHEN, CDR2 SYDVKM. The CDR3 bases are TGTGCCAGCAGTCCCTGGACAGGGGGAGGAAACACCATATATTTT. This encodes CASSPWTGGGNTIYF.

This chain connects TRBV7-8 to TRBJ1-5; 10 bases are a match to TRBD1. Trimming removed 0 bases from V and 0 bases from J; junction bases left unmatched: 11. The CDR3 is made up of 20 amino acids. Germline CDR1 and CDR2: SGHVS and FQNEAQ. The CDR3 loop is CASSLARRDRGLNSNQPQHF. The CDR3 DNA sequence: TGTGCCAGCAGCTTAGCGAGGCGGGACAGGGGACTTAATAGCAATCAGCCCCAGCATTTT.

This chain links TRBV19 with TRBJ1-2; tentative D call: TRBD1 (6 bases). The CDR3 spans 19 residues. Germline V gives CDR1 LNHDA, CDR2 SQIVND (reference sequence). Trimming left V 7 bases short and J 5 bases short, with 32 bases between. CDR3 sequence reads: CASTPLSGDKESSGYGYTF. The CDR3 region has the DNA TGTGCCAGTACCCCTCTCTCCGGGGACAAAGAGTCCTCGGGGTATGGCTACACCTTC. Complete variable domain (other parts from reference TRBV19 and TRBJ1-2): DGGITQSPKYLFRKEGQNVTLSCEQNLNHDAMYWYRQDPGQGLRLIYYSQIVNDFQKGDIAEGYSVSREKKESFPLTVTSAQKNPTAFYLCASTPLSGDKESSGYGYTFGSGTRLTVV.

This rearrangement joins TRBV25-1 to TRBJ2-3, with 8 nucleotides matching TRBD2. The V gene's germline CDR1 is MGHDK and CDR2 SYGVNS. This CDR3 spans 15 amino acids. J was trimmed by 1 base and V by 8 bases; bases with no gene match: 8. CDR3 in amino acids: CASSRPTSGTDTQYF. The CDR3 coding sequence is TGTGCCAGCTCCCGACCGACTAGCGGCACAGATACGCAGTATTTT.

This clone was picked up one time. V and J are TRBV27 and TRBJ2-5, with D possibly TRBD1 on 6 matching bases. The DNA end is more similar to TRBJ2-7, so the J call may be wrong. Germline CDR1 MNHEY, CDR2 SMNVEV (reference sequence). The CDR3 spans 15 residues. Here the CDR3 reads CASSPQGSGMVEQYF. In DNA, the CDR3 is TGTGCCAGCAGCCCTCAGGGGTCAGGTATGGTCGAGCAGTACTTC.

This clone was counted a few times. The chain carries TRBV9 and TRBJ1-5, with 10 nucleotides matching TRBD1. The germline gives CDR1 SGDLS, CDR2 YYNGEE. The CDR3 loop spans 15 amino acids. With 0 bases clipped from V and 5 bases from J, the junction kept 2 bases outside the gene matches. The CDR3 spells CASSVGGTGDQPQHF. In DNA form, the CDR3 reads TGTGCCAGCAGCGTAGGGGGGACAGGGGATCAGCCCCAGCATTTT. The full variable domain, its missing parts supplied by reference TRBV9 and TRBJ1-5, is DSGVTQTPKHLITATGQRVTLRCSPRSGDLSVYWYQQSLDQGLQFLIQYYNGEERAKGNILERFSAQQFPDLHSELNLSSLELGDSALYFCASSVGGTGDQPQHFGDGTRLSIL.

CDR3 sequence reads: CATSETGAYNEQFF. The CDR3 DNA reads as TGTGCCACCAGCGAAACAGGGGCCTACAATGAGCAGTTCTTC. The rearrangement uses TRBV15 and TRBJ2-1; TRBD1 agrees at 7 bases. The junction had 3 bases not matched to a gene; V was cut back by 5 bases and J by 2 bases. CDR1 and CDR2 from the germline V gene are LNHNV and YYDKDF (reference sequence). The CDR3 has 14 amino acids.

This clone was found a few times. The chain joins TRBV19 to TRBJ1-1, with 7 bases identical to TRBD1. V was clipped by 3 bases and J by 1 base; unmatched bases: 8. The germline V gene encodes CDR1 LNHDA and CDR2 SQIVND (reference sequence). The CDR3 consists of 16 residues. The CDR3 DNA is TGTGCCAGTAGTATCGGAGGAAACAGGGGGAACACTGAAGCTTTCTTT. It codes for CASSIGGNRGNTEAFF.

The chain employs TRBV2 and TRBJ2-7, with a tentative D call TRBD1 (6 bases). The CDR3 has 15 amino acids. The V end lost 2 bases, the J end lost 5 bases, and 16 bases lay between the germline ends. Germline values: CDR1 SNHLY, CDR2 FYNNEI. The CDR3, as DNA: TGTGCCAGCAGTGAACGCAGGGGCGGGTGGGACGAGCAGTACTTC. It yields the protein CASSERRGGWDEQYF.

The rearrangement links TRBV5-1 to TRBJ1-6; TRBD1 agrees at 8 bases. This CDR3 contains 16 residues. The germline V gene has CDR1 SGHRS and CDR2 YFSETQ. Unmatched junction bases numbered 8, after V lost 4 bases and J lost 5 bases. This CDR3 is CASSLDRGGNNSPLHF. CDR3 bases: TGCGCCAGCAGCCTAGACAGGGGTGGGAATAATTCACCCCTCCACTTT.

Details on this clone: The junction departs from the called germline gene at one end, perhaps through a read error. V is TRBV7-7 and J is TRBJ2-5; 7 nucleotides match TRBD1. CDR1 is SSHAT, CDR2 FNYEAQ, per germline (reference sequence). The CDR3 runs to 13 residues. This CDR3 is CASSRGQQETQYF. DNA of the CDR3: TGTGCTAGCAGCCGGGGACAGCAAGAGACCCAGTACTTC.

In this sample, this clone turned up a few times. In the same sample, other DNA sequences code for this CDR3. The rearrangement uses TRBV19 and TRBJ2-6; D gene unclear. Deletions cut 4 bases from V and 0 bases from J, with 7 bases between. The germline V gene has CDR1 LNHDA and CDR2 SQIVND (reference sequence). This CDR3 region has 15 residues. This chain's CDR3 is CASSTPRSGANVLTF. The DNA for the CDR3 is TGTGCCAGTAGTACCCCCCGCTCTGGGGCCAACGTCCTGACTTTC.

The chain joins TRBV30 to TRBJ1-2; 9 nucleotides match TRBD1. The CDR3 is 13 amino acids. The germline V gene encodes CDR1 GTSNPN and CDR2 SVGIG (reference sequence). The V gene end was trimmed by 4 bases and the J gene end by 2 bases; junction bases not matched to a gene: 2. The CDR3 here is CAWNGQGNYGYTF. The CDR3 DNA is TGTGCCTGGAACGGACAGGGGAACTATGGCTACACCTTC.

The chain recombines TRBV28 with TRBJ1-2, with unresolved D. V was pared by 2 bases and J by 2 bases, with 12 bases between. CDR1 MDHEN and CDR2 SYDVKM come from the germline V gene. The CDR3 has 15 amino acids. Here the CDR3 DNA reads TGTGCCAGCAGTTTAATAGCCGGGGTGAACTATGGCTACACCTTC. Protein: CASSLIAGVNYGYTF.

The chain has TRBV30 and TRBJ2-7; 11 nucleotides agree with TRBD1. Trimming at V came to 0 bases and at J to 3 bases, leaving 4 bases not matched to a gene. The CDR3 has 15 amino acids. Per germline, CDR1 GTSNPN and CDR2 SVGIG (reference sequence). The CDR3 loop reads CAWSVPGTGGYEQYF. Written as DNA, the CDR3 is TGTGCCTGGAGTGTACCAGGGACAGGGGGCTACGAGCAGTACTTC.

As to this clone: At one of its ends the junction is not consistent with the germline gene, which may arise from a read error. The V and J genes are TRBV7-2 and TRBJ2-4; the match to TRBD2 covers 8 bases. CDR1 and CDR2 from the germline V gene are SGHTA and FQGNSA. The CDR3 has 16 residues. In DNA, the CDR3 is TGTGCCAGCAGCCCAGCGGGGGTAACAGCCAAAAACAGTCAGTACTTC. This codes for CASSPAGVTAKNSQYF. The variable domain in full, with the rest retrieved from reference TRBV7-2 and TRBJ2-4, is GAGVSQSPSNKVTEKGKDVELRCDPISGHTALYWYRQSLGQGLEFLIYFQGNSAPDKSGLPSDRFSAERTGGSVSTLTIQRTQQEDSAVYLCASSPAGVTAKNSQYFGAGTRLSVL.

This chain connects TRBV15 to TRBJ2-5; TRBD2 matches at 12 bases. The CDR3 runs 16 residues. Trimming took 5 bases from V and 0 from J; bases not matched to a gene: 4. Germline CDR1 reads LNHNV; CDR2 reads YYDKDF (reference sequence). CDR3 nucleotides: TGTGCCACCAGCGGATGGACTAGCGGGGACCAAGAGACCCAGTACTTC. Translating it yields CATSGWTSGDQETQYF.

The chain uses TRBV2 and TRBJ2-3; D remains ambiguous. The ends were cut back, 2 bases at V and 5 bases at J, with 5 bases in the middle. The CDR3 totals 12 residues. Germline V gene lookup returns CDR1 SNHLY and CDR2 FYNNEI. The CDR3 DNA sequence: TGTGCCAGCAGTGAATTCAGAGATACGCAGTATTTT. Protein sequence: CASSEFRDTQYF.

The V gene is TRBV10-3, the J gene TRBJ2-7; 13 bases are shared with TRBD2. J was trimmed by 2 bases and V by 4 bases; bases with no gene match: 5. CDR1 and CDR2 (germline): ENHRY, SYGVKD. The CDR3 runs 16 residues. CDR3 residues: CAISAGTSGDAYEQYF. CDR3 DNA: TGTGCCATCAGTGCAGGGACTAGCGGGGATGCCTACGAGCAGTACTTC.

The gene calls are TRBV30 and TRBJ1-2; 7 positions match TRBD1. Germline V gives CDR1 GTSNPN, CDR2 SVGIG (reference sequence). The ends lost 3 bases at V and 4 bases at J; junction bases unmatched: 5. This CDR3 has 13 residues. CDR3 in DNA: TGTGCCTGGAGGACAGGGACCCTCTATGGCTACACCTTC. Encoded protein: CAWRTGTLYGYTF. Drawing the rest from reference TRBV30 and TRBJ1-2, the complete variable domain is SQTIHQWPATLVQPVGSPLSLECTVEGTSNPNLYWYRQAAGRGLQLLFYSVGIGQISSEVPQNLSASRPQDRQFILSSKKLLLSDSGFYLCAWRTGTLYGYTFGSGTRLTVV.

V usage is TRBV29-1 and J usage is TRBJ1-1; TRBD1 matches at 9 bases. The germline gives CDR1 SQVTM, CDR2 ANQGSEA. The V gene end was trimmed by 5 bases and the J gene end by 3 bases; junction bases not matched to a gene: 4. This CDR3 contains 13 residues. CDR3 DNA: TGCAGCGTTTCACAGGGGGCCCACACTGAAGCTTTCTTT. This codes for CSVSQGAHTEAFF.

The rearrangement joins TRBV5-8 to TRBJ2-1; D is possibly TRBD1 (6 bases). Germline-derived CDR1 and CDR2 are SGHTS and YDEGEE. Trimming shortened V by 4 bases and J by 9 bases, and 14 bases separated the two germline ends. The CDR3 spans 13 residues. CDR3 residues: CASSGRDTVEQFF. The CDR3 nucleotides are TGTGCCAGCAGCGGCCGGGACACCGTTGAGCAGTTCTTC.

The gene calls are TRBV7-2 and TRBJ2-3; TRBD1 might be the D (6 bases). Trimming stripped 5 bases from V and 6 bases from J, with 9 bases between. The CDR3 covers 12 residues. CDR1 SGHTA and CDR2 FQGNSA come from the germline V gene. The DNA of the CDR3 is TGTGCCAGCAGCCTGGGGGCGGATACGCAGTATTTT. Translation gives CASSLGADTQYF.

The chain joins TRBV10-2 to TRBJ1-2, with 7 bases matching TRBD1. V gave up 6 bases and J gave up 8 bases; unmatched junction bases: 9. This CDR3 contains 13 residues. Germline CDR1 and CDR2: WSHSY and SAAADI. Here the CDR3 reads CASSAGGEKGYTF. As DNA, the CDR3 is TGCGCCAGCAGCGCAGGGGGTGAGAAGGGCTACACCTTC.